The text below deals with one TCR beta chain. This sample is drawn from a study of blood T cell repertoires in COVID-19. Study details: Acute and convalescent COVID-19 specimens originated in the United States, Italy and Spain. T cells, B-cell-depleted T cells, or PBMCs provided the cDNA or gDNA that served as material.

V was trimmed by 1 base and J by 7 bases, leaving 19 bases between them. This CDR3 is built from 17 residues. Germline V gives CDR1 SGHTA, CDR2 FQGNSA. Original processing notes: Nucleated cell counts were estimated from reference gene primer amplification. The method was immunoSEQ multiplex PCR; TCRdb's version includes in-frame clones alone and lacks a portion of them. That table is the source of V, J and clone size, and D and trimming were worked out from the DNA. This table holds roughly 220,000 clones, roughly 84% found once. The origin of this receptor is a man aged 25-45 years with active or convalescent COVID-19. Material: peripheral blood. The chain uses TRBV7-2 and TRBJ1-4; perhaps TRBD1 as D (5 bases). The CDR3: CASSLGARGVVGEKLFF. In DNA form, the CDR3 reads TGTGCCAGCAGCTTAGGGGCCCGGGGGGTGGTCGGTGAAAAACTGTTTTTT.